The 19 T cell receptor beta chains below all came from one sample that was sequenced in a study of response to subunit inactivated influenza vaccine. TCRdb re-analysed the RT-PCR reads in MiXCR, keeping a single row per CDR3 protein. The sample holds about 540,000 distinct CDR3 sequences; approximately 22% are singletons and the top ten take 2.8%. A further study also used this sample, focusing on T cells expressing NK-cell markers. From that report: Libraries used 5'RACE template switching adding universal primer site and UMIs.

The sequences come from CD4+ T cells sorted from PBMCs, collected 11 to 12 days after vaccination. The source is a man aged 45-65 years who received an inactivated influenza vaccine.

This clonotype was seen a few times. Here the CDR3 reads CSVEGRYSYEQYF. The CDR3 nucleotides are TGCAGCGTTGAGGGCAGATACTCCTACGAGCAGTACTTC. The rearrangement joins TRBV29-1 to TRBJ2-7; D remains ambiguous. This CDR3 is built from 13 residues. The V end was cut by 3 bases, the J end by 0 bases, with 9 bases between. Looked up from germline, CDR1 is SQVTM and CDR2 is ANQGSEA.

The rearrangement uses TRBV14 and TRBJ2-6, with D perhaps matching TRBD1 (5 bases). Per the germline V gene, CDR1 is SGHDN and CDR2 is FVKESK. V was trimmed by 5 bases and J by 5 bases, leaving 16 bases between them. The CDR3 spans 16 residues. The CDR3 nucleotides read TGTGCCAGCAGCGCCATTAGGGGAACCTGGGCCAACGTCCTGACTTTC. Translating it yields CASSAIRGTWANVLTF.

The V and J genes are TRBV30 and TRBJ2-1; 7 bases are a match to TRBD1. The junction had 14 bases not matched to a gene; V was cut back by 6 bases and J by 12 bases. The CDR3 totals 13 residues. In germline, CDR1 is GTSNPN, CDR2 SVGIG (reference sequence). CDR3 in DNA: TGTGCCTGTCCAGGACAGGTGGGGTCGGGGCAGTTCTTC. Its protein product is CACPGQVGSGQFF.

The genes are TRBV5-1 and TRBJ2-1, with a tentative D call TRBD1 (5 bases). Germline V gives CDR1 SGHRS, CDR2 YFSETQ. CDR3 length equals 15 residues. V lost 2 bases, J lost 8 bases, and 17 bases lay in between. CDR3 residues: CASSFVGYGADEQFF. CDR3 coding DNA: TGCGCCAGCAGCTTTGTCGGGTATGGGGCTGATGAGCAGTTCTTC.

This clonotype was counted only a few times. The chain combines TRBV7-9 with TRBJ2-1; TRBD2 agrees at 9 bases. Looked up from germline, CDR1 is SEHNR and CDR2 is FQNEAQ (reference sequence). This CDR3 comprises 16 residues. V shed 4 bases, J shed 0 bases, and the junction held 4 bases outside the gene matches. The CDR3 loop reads CASSSLAGSSYNEQFF. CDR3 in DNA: TGTGCCAGCAGCTCCCTAGCGGGGAGCTCCTACAATGAGCAGTTCTTC.

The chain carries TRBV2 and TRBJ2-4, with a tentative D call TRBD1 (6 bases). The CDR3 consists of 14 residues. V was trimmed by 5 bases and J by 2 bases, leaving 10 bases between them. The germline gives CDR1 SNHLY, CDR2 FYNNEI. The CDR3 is CASSQTGTKNIQYF. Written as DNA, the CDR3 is TGTGCCAGCAGTCAAACAGGGACCAAAAACATTCAGTACTTC.

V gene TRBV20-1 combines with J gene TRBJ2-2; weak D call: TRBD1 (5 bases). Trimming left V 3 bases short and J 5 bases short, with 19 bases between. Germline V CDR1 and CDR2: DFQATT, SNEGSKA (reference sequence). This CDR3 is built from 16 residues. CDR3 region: CSASSPERQITGELFF. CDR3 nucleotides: TGCAGTGCTAGTTCTCCAGAACGACAGATTACCGGGGAGCTGTTTTTT.

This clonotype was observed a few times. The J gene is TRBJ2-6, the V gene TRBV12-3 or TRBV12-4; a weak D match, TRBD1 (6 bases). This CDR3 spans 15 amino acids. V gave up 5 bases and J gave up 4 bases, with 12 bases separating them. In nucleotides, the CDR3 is TGTGCCAGCAGTGTACGGACAGCCGGGGCCAACGTCCTGACTTTC. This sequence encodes CASSVRTAGANVLTF.

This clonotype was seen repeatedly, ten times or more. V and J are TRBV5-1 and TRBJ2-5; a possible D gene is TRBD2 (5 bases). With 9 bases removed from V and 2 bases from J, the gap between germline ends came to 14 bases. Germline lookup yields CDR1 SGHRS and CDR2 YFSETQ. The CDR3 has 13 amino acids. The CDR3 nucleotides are TGCGCCACCGCACGGGGTAATCAAGAGACCCAGTACTTC. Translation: CATARGNQETQYF.

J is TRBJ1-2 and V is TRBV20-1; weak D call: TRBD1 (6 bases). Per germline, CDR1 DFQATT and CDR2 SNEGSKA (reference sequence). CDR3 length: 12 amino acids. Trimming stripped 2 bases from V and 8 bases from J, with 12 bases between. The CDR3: CSARQGLKGYTF. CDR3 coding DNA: TGCAGTGCTAGACAGGGGCTTAAAGGCTACACCTTC.

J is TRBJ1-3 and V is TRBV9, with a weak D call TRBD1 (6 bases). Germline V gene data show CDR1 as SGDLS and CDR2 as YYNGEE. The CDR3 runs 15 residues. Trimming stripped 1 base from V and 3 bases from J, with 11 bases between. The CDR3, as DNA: TGTGCCAGCAGCGTATTTGGGGGCCTTGGAAACACCATATATTTT. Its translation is CASSVFGGLGNTIYF.

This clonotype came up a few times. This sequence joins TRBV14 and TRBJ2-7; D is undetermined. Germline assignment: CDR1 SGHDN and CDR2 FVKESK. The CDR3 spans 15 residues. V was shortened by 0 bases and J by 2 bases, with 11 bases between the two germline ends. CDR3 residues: CASSQDTGLTYEQYF. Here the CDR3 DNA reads TGTGCCAGCAGCCAAGATACCGGCCTAACCTACGAGCAGTACTTC.

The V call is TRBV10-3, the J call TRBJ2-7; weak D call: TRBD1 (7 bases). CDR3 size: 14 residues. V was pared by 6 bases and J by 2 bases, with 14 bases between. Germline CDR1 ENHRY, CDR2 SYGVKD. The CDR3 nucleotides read TGTGCCATCAGGGAGGAGGGGGCGGCCTACGAGCAGTACTTC. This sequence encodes CAIREEGAAYEQYF.

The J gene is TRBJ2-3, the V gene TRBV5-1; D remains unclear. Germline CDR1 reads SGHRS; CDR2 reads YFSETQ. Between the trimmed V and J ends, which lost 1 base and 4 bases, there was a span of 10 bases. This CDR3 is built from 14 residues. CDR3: CASSLRTDSDTQYF. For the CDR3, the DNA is TGCGCCAGCAGCTTGAGAACGGATTCAGATACGCAGTATTTT.

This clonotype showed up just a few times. The CDR3 DNA reads as TGTGCCAGCAGCCACCGACAGGGATCATTCTACGAGCAGTACTTC. It is translated as CASSHRQGSFYEQYF. This chain joins TRBV5-6 and TRBJ2-7; 7 bases are shared with TRBD1. The trim removed 4 bases at V and 3 bases at J, leaving 10 bases unmatched. CDR1 is SGHDT and CDR2 is YYEEEE in the germline V gene. The CDR3 has 15 amino acids.

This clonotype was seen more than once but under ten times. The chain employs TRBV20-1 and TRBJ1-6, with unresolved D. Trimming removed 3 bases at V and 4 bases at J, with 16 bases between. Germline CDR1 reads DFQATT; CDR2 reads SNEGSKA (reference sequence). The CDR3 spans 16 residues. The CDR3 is CSASRAITSYNSPLHF. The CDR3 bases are TGCAGTGCTAGTAGGGCCATCACCTCGTATAATTCACCCCTCCACTTT.

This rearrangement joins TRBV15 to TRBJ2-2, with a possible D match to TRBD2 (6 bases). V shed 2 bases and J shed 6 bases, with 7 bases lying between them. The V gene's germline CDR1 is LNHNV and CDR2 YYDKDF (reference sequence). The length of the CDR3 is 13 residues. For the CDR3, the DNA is TGTGCCACCAGCAGAACTAGCTCCGGGGAGCTGTTTTTT. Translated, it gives CATSRTSSGELFF.

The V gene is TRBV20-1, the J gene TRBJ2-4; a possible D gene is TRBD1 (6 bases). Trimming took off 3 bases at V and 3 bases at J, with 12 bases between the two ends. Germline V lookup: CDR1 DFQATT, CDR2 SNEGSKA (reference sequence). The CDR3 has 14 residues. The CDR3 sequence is CSASGAGVKNIQYF. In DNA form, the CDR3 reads TGCAGTGCTAGTGGGGCAGGGGTCAAAAACATTCAGTACTTC.

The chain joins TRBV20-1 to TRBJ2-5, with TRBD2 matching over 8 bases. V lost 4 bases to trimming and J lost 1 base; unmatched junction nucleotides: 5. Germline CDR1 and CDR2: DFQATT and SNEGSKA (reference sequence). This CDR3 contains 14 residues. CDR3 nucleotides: TGCAGTGCTAACACTCGGGAGGGCCAAGAGACCCAGTACTTC. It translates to CSANTREGQETQYF.